The T cell receptor (beta chain) under discussion was sequenced for a study of CD8+CD57+ T cells in acquired aplastic anemia. The template used for profiling TCR beta VDJ and CDR3 was genomic DNA. MiXCR, run by TCRdb on the reads, gives a single entry per CDR3 protein. Here the sample spans some 280,000 distinct CDR3 sequences, roughly half being singletons. This CDR3 contains 17 residues. Trimming removed 0 bases from V and 4 bases from J; junction bases left unmatched: 9. Germline V gives CDR1 LNHNV, CDR2 YYDKDF (reference sequence). V usage is TRBV15 and J usage is TRBJ1-3, with 7 bases that match TRBD1. The TCR was taken from a human donor with severe aplastic anemia or a healthy control (not recorded which). Source material: sorted CD4+, CD8+, or CD8+CD57+ T cells (not recorded which) from PBMCs. CDR3 DNA: TGTGCCACCAGCAGAGAGGTCAGACAGGGCGGAGGAAACACCATATATTTT. The encoded protein is CATSREVRQGGGNTIYF.